This T cell receptor (beta chain) emerged from a study of Ad26.COV2.S vaccination and SARS-CoV-2 variants. Study information: Donor was assigned to the Ad26.COV2.S arm of trial COV1001. Findings of the study overall: Breadth and depth estimates from TCRs may understate total T cell responses.

Concerning this clone itself: Antigen unknown.

TCRdb's copy holds only in-frame clones and misses some; the assay was immunoSEQ multiplex PCR. Of roughly 410,000 clones in the sample, around 82% were seen once. The CDR3 has 14 amino acids. Trimming shortened V by 4 bases and J by 6 bases, and 13 bases separated the two germline ends. From germline, CDR1 is SGHTA and CDR2 FQGTGA. Treatment here: around 19 received Ad26.COV2.S at low or high dose, single or two shots; 5 received placebo; per-sample allocation not given. Material that was analyzed had been drawn on day 63 after the first vaccine or placebo injection. The receptor was isolated from a person aged 18-65 years who received the Ad26.COV2.S COVID-19 vaccine or a placebo. V and J are TRBV7-3 and TRBJ2-1; a possible D gene is TRBD1 (6 bases). Material: peripheral blood, obtained in a trial of Ad26.COV2.S vaccine versus placebo. The CDR3 DNA sequence: TGTGCCAGCAGCTCCCAACAGGGCGGCAATGAGCAGTTCTTC. Amino acids: CASSSQQGGNEQFF.